The present T cell receptor (beta chain) was sequenced within a study of cytomegalovirus exposure and HLA in healthy donors. In the study overall: Sequencing of roughly 180 million T cells in an earlier analysis found more than 100 million unique TCR beta sequences. Samples from HLA-typed donors yielded about 86 million unique TCRs in an early data release.

The CDR3 is 14 amino acids. From germline, CDR1 is MNHNS and CDR2 SASEGT. V lost 2 bases to trimming and J lost 3 bases, with 10 bases between them. Both 60 Vbeta primers and 13 Jbeta primers went into the PCR. Assay: immunoSEQ multiplex PCR; the TCRdb copy retains only in-frame clones and omits some. The sample table sets out about 200,000 clones. This receptor was identified in a man aged 25 to 40 in good health and CMV-seronegative. V gene TRBV6-1 combines with J gene TRBJ1-1; D remains unclear. The sample was PBMCs. DNA for the CDR3: TGTGCCAGCAGTGAAAGAGGTTTTGACACTGAAGCTTTCTTT. Its translation is CASSERGFDTEAFF.